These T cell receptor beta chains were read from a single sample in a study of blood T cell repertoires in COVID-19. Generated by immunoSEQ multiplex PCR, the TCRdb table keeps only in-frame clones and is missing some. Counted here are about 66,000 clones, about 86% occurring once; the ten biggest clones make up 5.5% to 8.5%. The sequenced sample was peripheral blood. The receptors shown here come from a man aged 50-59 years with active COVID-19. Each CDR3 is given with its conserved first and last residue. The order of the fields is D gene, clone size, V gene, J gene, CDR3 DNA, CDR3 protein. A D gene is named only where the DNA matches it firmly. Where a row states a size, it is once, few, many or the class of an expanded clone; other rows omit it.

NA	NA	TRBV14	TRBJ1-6	TGTGCCACAAGAGAGGGTAGCTCCTATAATTCACCCCTCCACTTT	CATREGSSYNSPLHF
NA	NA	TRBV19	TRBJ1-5	TGTGCCAGCTCCTTCAGTGAGGGTCAGCCCCAGCATTTT	CASSFSEGQPQHF
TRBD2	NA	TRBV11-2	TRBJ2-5	TGTGCCAGCAGCGGTAGCGGGGGGGCCCGAGAGACCCAGTACTTC	CASSGSGGARETQYF
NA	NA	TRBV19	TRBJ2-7	TGTGCCAGTAGTATAGCCACTCCCAACAGGGTAGGGGCCTACGAGCAGTACTTC	CASSIATPNRVGAYEQYF
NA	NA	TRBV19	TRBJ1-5	TGTGCCAGCCAAAGCAGCGGGGGGCCTCCCGAGCCCCAGCATTTT	CASQSSGGPPEPQHF
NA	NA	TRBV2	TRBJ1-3	TGTGCCAGCATAAGGGAGCGAAACACCATATATTTT	CASIRERNTIYF
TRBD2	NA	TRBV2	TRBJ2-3	TGTGCCAGCAACCCGACTAGCAACACAGATACGCAGTATTTT	CASNPTSNTDTQYF
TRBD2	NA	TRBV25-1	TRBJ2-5	TGTGCCAGCAGTGAATCTACTAGCGGGACTTTGAGAGAGACCCAGTACTTC	CASSESTSGTLRETQYF
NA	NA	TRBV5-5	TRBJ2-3	TGTGCCAGCAGGAGGGCCGGAGATACGCAGTATTTT	CASRRAGDTQYF
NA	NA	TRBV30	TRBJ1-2	TGTGCCTGGAGTAACGGTCCTATTATTCGCTACACCTTC	CAWSNGPIIRYTF
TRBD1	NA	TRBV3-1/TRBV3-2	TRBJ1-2	TGTGCCAGCAACAAGGGGGGACAGCTAAACTATGGCTACACCTTC	CASNKGGQLNYGYTF
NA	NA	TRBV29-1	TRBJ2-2	TGCAGCGTTTCCGGGACTTACACCGGGGAGCTGTTTTTT	CSVSGTYTGELFF
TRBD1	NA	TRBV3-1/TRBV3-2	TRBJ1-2	TGTGCCAGCAGCCAGAGATCCGGGACAGGGGGAGGCTACACCTTC	CASSQRSGTGGGYTF
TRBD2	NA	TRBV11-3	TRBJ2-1	TGTGCCAGCAGCTTAACTAGCGGGCGTTTGGGGGATGAGCAGTTCTTC	CASSLTSGRLGDEQFF
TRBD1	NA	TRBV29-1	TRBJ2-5	TGCAGCGTTGAGGACAGGGAAGAGACCCAGTACTTC	CSVEDREETQYF
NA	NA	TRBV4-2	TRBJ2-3	TGTGCCAGCAGCCAAGAAAGGACGGGGGCAGATACGCAGTATTTT	CASSQERTGADTQYF
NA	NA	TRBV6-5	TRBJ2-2	TGTGCCGCAGGGGACGAGTACACCGGGGAGCTGTTTTTT	CAAGDEYTGELFF
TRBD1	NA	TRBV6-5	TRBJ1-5	TGTGCCAGCAGCCCGGACAGGGGAAGCAATCAGCCCCAGCATTTT	CASSPDRGSNQPQHF
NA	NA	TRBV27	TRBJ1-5	TGTGCCAGCAGTTTATTATACAGAGGGAATCAGCCCCAGCATTTT	CASSLLYRGNQPQHF
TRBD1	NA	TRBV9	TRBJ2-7	TGTGCCAGCAGCCCAGACGGGACAGGTGGCCGGCAGTACTTC	CASSPDGTGGRQYF
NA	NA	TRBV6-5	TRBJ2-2	TGTGCCAGCAGTTACGCGGCAACTCCCACCGGGGAGCTGTTTTTT	CASSYAATPTGELFF
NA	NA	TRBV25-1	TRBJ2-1	TGTGCCAGCAGTGACCCACAGGGGGGGTATGAGCAGTTCTTC	CASSDPQGGYEQFF
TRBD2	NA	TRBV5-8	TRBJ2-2	TGTGCCAGCAGCTGGGCTTTGGTAGCGGGGGGACACACCGGGGAGCTGTTTTTT	CASSWALVAGGHTGELFF
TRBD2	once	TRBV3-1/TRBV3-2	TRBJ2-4	TGTGCCAGCAGCCCTAGCGGGAGAAACATTCAGTACTTC	CASSPSGRNIQYF
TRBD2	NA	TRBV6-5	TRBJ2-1	TGTGCCAGCAGTCGGCTAGCGGGAGCCGGTGAGCAGTTCTTC	CASSRLAGAGEQFF
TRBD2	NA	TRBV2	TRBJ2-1	TGTGCCAGCAGGGGGGGGAAGGGAAGCCAGGACGGTGAGCAGTTCTTC	CASRGGKGSQDGEQFF
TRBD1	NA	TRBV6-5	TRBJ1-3	TGTGCCAGCAGTAGGACAGGGACTGGAAACACCATATATTTT	CASSRTGTGNTIYF
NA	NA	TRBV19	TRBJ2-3	TGTGCCAGTAGTAACAGGGGCACAGATACGCAGTATTTT	CASSNRGTDTQYF
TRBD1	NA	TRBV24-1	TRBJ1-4	TGTGCCAACCGTCCAACAGGGGGATCGACTAATGAAAAACTGTTTTTT	CANRPTGGSTNEKLFF
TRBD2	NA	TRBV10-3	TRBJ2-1	TGTGCCATCAGTGACGCGGGAGGCTACAATGAGCAGTTCTTC	CAISDAGGYNEQFF
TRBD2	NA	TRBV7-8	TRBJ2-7	TGTGCCAGCAGCCCTAGCGGGACACTGGAGTACGAGCAGTACTTC	CASSPSGTLEYEQYF
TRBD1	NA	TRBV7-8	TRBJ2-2	TGTGCCAGCAGCCCCGGGACAGGGAAGGCCGGGGAGCTGTTTTTT	CASSPGTGKAGELFF
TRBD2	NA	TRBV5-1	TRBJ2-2	TGCGCCAGCGGAACGCCTAGCGGGGTTAACACCGGGGAGCTGTTTTTT	CASGTPSGVNTGELFF
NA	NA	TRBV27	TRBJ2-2	TGTGCCAGCAGTTTGGCCCCGCCGCTGCCCGGGGAGCTGTTTTTT	CASSLAPPLPGELFF
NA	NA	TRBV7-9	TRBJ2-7	TGTGCCAGCAGCCCCTCCCCCAGCTCCTACGAGCAGTACTTC	CASSPSPSSYEQYF
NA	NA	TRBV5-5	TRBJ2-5	TGTGCCAGCAGCCTCGTCTCGCAAGAGACCCAGTACTTC	CASSLVSQETQYF
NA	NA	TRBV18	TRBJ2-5	TGTGCCAGCTCACCCCCCACTGTCCGCGAGACCCAGTACTTC	CASSPPTVRETQYF
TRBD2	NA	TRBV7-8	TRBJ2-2	TGTGCCAGCAGCTTAGCGGATCTGTGGCGGGGGGGGAACACCGGGGAGCTGTTTTTT	CASSLADLWRGGNTGELFF
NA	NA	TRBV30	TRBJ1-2	TGTGCCTGGAGTCGCGGGTCTAGGGGCTACACCTTC	CAWSRGSRGYTF
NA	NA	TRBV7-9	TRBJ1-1	TGTGCCAGCAGCGTCCAGGGTGGGGTGAACACTGAAGCTTTCTTT	CASSVQGGVNTEAFF